Listed below are T cell receptor beta chains from one sample, sequenced in a study of Graves' ophthalmopathy and Graves' hyperthyroidism. MiXCR, applied by TCRdb to the multiplex PCR reads, yields one record per CDR3 protein. The sample holds about 370,000 distinct CDR3 sequences; 17% are singletons and the top ten take roughly 2.4%. The sample consisted of peripheral blood. The receptors derive from an adult woman with stable Graves' hyperthyroidism. Both conserved end residues are part of each CDR3. The order of the fields is clone size, V gene, D gene, J gene, CDR3 protein, CDR3 DNA. D genes are given only for firm matches. Size values are once, few and many counts, or a class for expanded clones, and some rows have none.

>once|TRBV6-5|.|TRBJ1-2
CASSYSSGRGDYGYTF
TGTGCCAGCAGTTACAGTTCAGGGAGGGGAGACTATGGCTACACCTTC
>.|TRBV12-3/TRBV12-4|.|TRBJ2-7
CASSLGGVFGGEQYF
TGTGCCAGCAGTTTGGGCGGGGTCTTCGGAGGGGAGCAGTACTTC
>many|TRBV28|.|TRBJ2-7
CASSLRNLNYEQYF
TGTGCCAGCAGTTTGCGGAACCTCAACTACGAGCAGTACTTC
>many|TRBV4-1|TRBD2|TRBJ2-7
CASSQRGTSDPEQYF
TGCGCCAGCAGCCAACGAGGGACTAGCGATCCCGAGCAGTACTTC
>many|TRBV27|.|TRBJ1-5
CASSFSRHQPQHF
TGTGCCAGCAGTTTCAGTAGGCATCAGCCCCAGCATTTT
>many|TRBV4-3|TRBD1|TRBJ2-4
CASSQDLSGGGVNIQYF
TGCGCCAGCAGCCAAGATCTGTCAGGGGGCGGGGTAAACATTCAGTACTTC
>many|TRBV27|.|TRBJ2-7
CASSYGRFYEQYF
TGTGCCAGCAGTTATGGCAGATTCTACGAGCAGTACTTC
>many|TRBV20-1|TRBD1|TRBJ1-5
CSAGGRQGHQPQHF
TGCAGTGCTGGGGGTCGACAGGGGCATCAGCCCCAGCATTTT
>many|TRBV19|.|TRBJ2-5
CASSIGRQETQYF
TGTGCCAGTAGTATTGGCAGGCAAGAGACCCAGTACTTC
>many|TRBV10-3|.|TRBJ2-7
CASRGSTDHYEQYF
TGTGCCTCCAGGGGATCGACAGACCACTACGAGCAGTACTTC
>many|TRBV6-1|TRBD2|TRBJ2-4
CASSEGGAANIQYF
TGTGCCAGCAGTGAGGGAGGGGCTGCAAACATTCAGTACTTC
>many|TRBV9|TRBD1|TRBJ1-1
CASSTDRDAEAFF
TGTGCCAGCAGCACCGACAGGGACGCTGAAGCTTTCTTT
>.|TRBV6-1|.|TRBJ1-5
CASSAYAGTNQPQHF
TGTGCCAGCAGTGCCTACGCAGGGACCAATCAGCCCCAGCATTTT
>.|TRBV5-6|.|TRBJ1-1
CASTRRGKTTEAFF
TGTGCCAGCACTCGGCGAGGGAAGACCACTGAAGCTTTCTTT
>once|TRBV27|TRBD1|TRBJ1-2
CASTLSGQGYGYTF
TGTGCCAGCACATTATCGGGACAGGGCTATGGCTACACCTTC
>many|TRBV4-1|.|TRBJ1-1
CASSQGAGRYTEAFF
TGCGCCAGCAGCCAAGGGGCAGGGCGGTACACTGAAGCTTTCTTT
>.|TRBV6-2/TRBV6-3|.|TRBJ1-1
CASSYVGGPTEAFF
TGTGCCAGCAGTTACGTTGGGGGCCCCACCGAAGCTTTCTTT
>many|TRBV6-2/TRBV6-3|.|TRBJ1-5
CASGIAGGNQPQHF
TGTGCCAGCGGCATTGCAGGGGGCAATCAGCCCCAGCATTTT
>.|TRBV6-1|TRBD2|TRBJ2-1
CASRAGTSPGVEQFF
TGTGCCAGCAGGGCCGGGACTAGCCCCGGGGTTGAGCAGTTCTTC
>many|TRBV6-5|.|TRBJ1-3
CASSRTAADTIYF
TGTGCCAGCAGTAGGACAGCTGCCGACACCATATATTTT
>.|TRBV6-1|TRBD1|TRBJ2-5
CASSEGGQLLQETQYF
TGTGCCAGCAGTGAAGGGGGACAGCTCCTACAAGAGACCCAGTACTTC
>many|TRBV12-3/TRBV12-4|TRBD2|TRBJ2-7
CASRDSGRSSYEQYF
TGTGCCAGCAGGGATAGCGGGAGGAGCTCCTACGAGCAGTACTTC
>few|TRBV20-1|TRBD1|TRBJ2-5
CSALQGVETQYF
TGCAGTGCATTACAGGGGGTTGAGACCCAGTACTTC
>.|TRBV5-6|.|TRBJ2-7
CASRHHEEGRIERLTYEQYF
TGTGCCAGCAGACACCATGAGGAGGGGCGTATAGAGCGACTGACCTACGAGCAGTACTTC
>many|TRBV20-1|.|TRBJ1-6
CSAAEGSPSISPLHF
TGCAGTGCTGCTGAAGGGAGTCCTTCAATTTCACCCCTCCACTTT
>many|TRBV20-1|TRBD1|TRBJ2-7
CSASRDRTSYEQYF
TGCAGTGCTAGCCGGGACAGGACTTCTTACGAGCAGTACTTC
>.|TRBV19|.|TRBJ2-7
CASGRIEDSEQYF
TGTGCCAGTGGACGGATAGAAGACTCCGAGCAGTACTTC
>many|TRBV19|.|TRBJ1-5
CASSIAGTNQPQHF
TGTGCCAGTAGTATTGCAGGAACCAATCAGCCCCAGCATTTT
>.|TRBV6-2/TRBV6-3|TRBD1|TRBJ2-2
CASSYERTGNTGELFF
TGTGCCAGCAGTTACGAGAGGACAGGGAACACCGGGGAGCTGTTTTTT
>many|TRBV3-1|.|TRBJ1-5
CASSQASGQGGQPQHF
.
>many|TRBV5-4|.|TRBJ1-5
CASSLALDRSSNQPQHF
TGTGCCAGCAGCTTGGCCCTTGACAGGAGTAGCAATCAGCCCCAGCATTTT
>many|TRBV28|TRBD2|TRBJ2-7
CASSPRLAGSTYEQYF
TGTGCCAGCAGCCCAAGACTAGCGGGATCGACCTACGAGCAGTACTTC
>.|TRBV12-3/TRBV12-4|.|TRBJ2-5
CASSFSTVMETQYF
TGTGCCAGCAGTTTTTCGACTGTTATGGAGACCCAGTACTTC